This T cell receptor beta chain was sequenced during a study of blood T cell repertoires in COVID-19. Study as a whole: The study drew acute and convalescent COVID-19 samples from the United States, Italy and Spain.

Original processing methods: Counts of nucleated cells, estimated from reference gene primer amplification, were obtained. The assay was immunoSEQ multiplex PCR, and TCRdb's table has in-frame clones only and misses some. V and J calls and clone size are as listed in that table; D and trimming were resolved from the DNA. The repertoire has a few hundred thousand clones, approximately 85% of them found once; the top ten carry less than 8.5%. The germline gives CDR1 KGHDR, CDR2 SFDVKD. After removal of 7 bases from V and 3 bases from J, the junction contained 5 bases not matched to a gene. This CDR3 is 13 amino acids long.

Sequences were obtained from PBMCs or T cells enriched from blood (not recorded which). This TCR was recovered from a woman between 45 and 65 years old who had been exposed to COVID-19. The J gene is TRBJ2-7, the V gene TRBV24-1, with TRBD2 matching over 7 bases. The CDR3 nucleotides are TGTGCCACCAGCCAGCGGGGCAGCTACGAGCAGTACTTC. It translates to CATSQRGSYEQYF.